Sequencing of this T cell receptor (beta chain) was carried out in a study of control samples from healthy donors and cancer patients. Clones were sequenced by immunoSEQ multiplex PCR, and TCRdb holds only the in-frame ones, with some missing. The table includes some 150,000 clones, around 94% detected once. The germline V and J ends were trimmed by 6 bases and 3 bases, with 9 bases remaining between them. In germline, CDR1 is LGHNT, CDR2 FRNRAP. CDR3 size: 12 residues. Sequencing was performed on blood. V and J are TRBV12-5 and TRBJ2-7; perhaps TRBD1 as D (6 bases). This TCR was sampled from a man aged 40-55 years in good health. The CDR3 DNA follows: TGTGCTAGTGGACAGGGATACTACGAGCAGTACTTC. It codes for CASGQGYYEQYF.